These 12 T cell receptor beta chains were sequenced from one sample in a study of CD8 T cells in Susac syndrome. An input of about 0.5 to 1 ug of RNA was subjected to reverse transcription using random hexamers. TCRdb reanalysed the immunoSEQ multiplex PCR reads using MiXCR and keeps one entry per CDR3 protein. The sample consists of around 150,000 distinct CDR3 sequences, about 95% of them appearing once. The sequencing sample was made of CD4+ T cells from PBMCs. These receptors came from a human donor in good health.

This chain joins TRBV7-9 and TRBJ1-4; weak D call: TRBD1 (5 bases). Germline V gene lookup returns CDR1 SEHNR and CDR2 FQNEAQ (reference sequence). Trimming took off 2 bases at V and 8 bases at J, with 12 bases between the two ends. The CDR3 contains 14 residues. The CDR3 protein is CASSLIGQGEKLFF. The CDR3 DNA reads TGTGCCAGCAGCTTAATTGGGCAGGGAGAAAAACTGTTTTTT. The entire variable domain, with the rest obtained from reference TRBV7-9 and TRBJ1-4, is as follows: DTGVSQNPRHKITKRGQNVTFRCDPISEHNRLYWYRQTLGQGPEFLTYFQNEAQLEKSRLLSDRFSAERPKGSFSTLEIQRTEQGDSAMYLCASSLIGQGEKLFFGSGTQLSVL.

CDR3 DNA sequence: TGTGCCTGGAACAGGGCCAATCAGCCCCAGCATTTT. Its protein product is CAWNRANQPQHF. V usage is TRBV30 and J usage is TRBJ1-5, with a weak D call TRBD1 (6 bases). This CDR3 spans 12 amino acids. The ends were cut back, 4 bases at V and 3 bases at J, with 7 bases in the middle. In germline, CDR1 is GTSNPN, CDR2 SVGIG (reference sequence).

This clonotype was seen a handful of times. The V call is TRBV7-2, the J call TRBJ2-7; D remains ambiguous. Germline V gene data show CDR1 as SGHTA and CDR2 as FQGNSA. V was cut by 0 bases and J by 5 bases, with 14 bases left in between. This CDR3 has 15 residues. The CDR3 DNA reads TGTGCCAGCAGCTTAGCGTTAGCTACCTACCACGAGCAGTACTTC. It codes for CASSLALATYHEQYF.

The genes are TRBV20-1 and TRBJ1-1; 7 bases line up with TRBD1. V shed 1 base, J shed 3 bases, and the junction held 8 bases outside the gene matches. The V gene's germline CDR1 is DFQATT and CDR2 SNEGSKA (reference sequence). The CDR3 extends over 15 amino acids. In DNA, the CDR3 is TGCAGTGCTAGAGGGTGGCAGGGGGAATACACTGAAGCTTTCTTT. This sequence encodes CSARGWQGEYTEAFF.

Here the CDR3 reads CASSLPSADTQYF. CDR3 coding DNA: TGTGCCAGCAGCTTACCCTCCGCCGATACGCAGTATTTT. The rearrangement uses TRBV7-2 and TRBJ2-3, with D unclear. Germline CDR1 SGHTA, CDR2 FQGNSA. V was trimmed by 2 bases and J by 6 bases, leaving 9 bases between them. The length of the CDR3 is 13 residues.

This chain uses TRBV2 with TRBJ1-2; TRBD1 might be the D (5 bases). The CDR3 sequence is 13 residues long. The V and J ends lost 6 bases and 0 bases respectively, with 8 bases between them. Looked up from germline, CDR1 is SNHLY and CDR2 is FYNNEI. CDR3 bases: TGTGCCAGCAGAGAGACAGCTAACTATGGCTACACCTTC. Translation gives CASRETANYGYTF.

J is TRBJ1-5 and V is TRBV2; D gene ambiguous. Germline CDR1 reads SNHLY; CDR2 reads FYNNEI. Trimming took 6 bases from V and 9 from J, leaving 9 bases between them. The CDR3 spans 11 residues. DNA of the CDR3: TGTGCCAGCAGCGTTTCATGGCCCCAGCATTTT. It specifies CASSVSWPQHF.

This chain connects TRBV12-3 or TRBV12-4 to TRBJ2-5, with TRBD1 identical over 9 bases. The V and J ends lost 5 bases and 2 bases, in that order; junction bases with no gene match: 9. The CDR3 has 16 amino acids. CDR3 sequence (DNA): TGTGCCAGCAGTAAGTCCACAGGGGGCCGTCAAGAGACCCAGTACTTC. Translated: CASSKSTGGRQETQYF.

The genes are TRBV3-1 and TRBJ2-4, with 7 bases identical to TRBD2. The V segment lost 5 bases and the J segment 2 bases; nucleotides outside the gene matches: 3. The length of the CDR3 is 14 residues. Germline loops: CDR1 LGHDT, CDR2 YNNKEL (reference sequence). The CDR3 DNA follows: TGTGCCAGCAGCTCGACTAGCTCCAAAAACATTCAGTACTTC. It translates to CASSSTSSKNIQYF.

The genes are TRBV4-3 and TRBJ2-5; 12 bases are a match to TRBD1. The CDR3 sequence is 16 residues long. Germline V gene lookup returns CDR1 LGHNA and CDR2 YSLEER. V was pared by 4 bases and J by 5 bases, with 8 bases of the junction left unmatched. The CDR3: CASSPNRDRGRETQYF. CDR3 DNA: TGCGCCAGCAGCCCAAACCGGGACAGGGGGCGGGAGACCCAGTACTTC.

The chain couples TRBV9 to TRBJ1-2, with D unresolved. Germline-derived CDR1 and CDR2 are SGDLS and YYNGEE. This CDR3 is 13 amino acids long. The germline V and J ends were trimmed by 0 bases and 5 bases, with 8 bases remaining between them. The CDR3 here is CASSVVGRYGYTF. The DNA of the CDR3 is TGTGCCAGCAGCGTAGTCGGGAGGTATGGCTACACCTTC.

The chain uses TRBV20-1 and TRBJ1-4, with 7 bases that match TRBD1. J gave up 8 bases and V 4 bases, and 10 bases lay outside the gene matches. The CDR3 totals 14 residues. The V gene's germline CDR1 is DFQATT and CDR2 SNEGSKA (reference sequence). CDR3 nucleotides: TGCAGTGCTATCTCCGGGACGACAGGGGAAAAACTGTTTTTT. It yields the protein CSAISGTTGEKLFF.